The T cell receptor beta chain described here comes from a study of blood T cell repertoires in COVID-19. Enrolled through a virtual design, the participants were between roughly 18 and 90 years of age and came from 24 US areas. Grouping used clinical history reported by participants in a survey and questionnaire. Either two negative PCRs, clearance, or symptom resolution qualified Cohort 3 donors as recovered. Deletions cut 3 bases from V and 5 bases from J, with 7 bases between. There are 12 residues in the CDR3. Sequencing was performed with immunoSEQ multiplex PCR; in TCRdb, only in-frame clones are kept and a portion is missing. The data hold about 480,000 clones, with 88% observed a single time.

Sequencing was performed on PBMCs or T cells enriched from blood (not recorded which). The V gene is TRBV12-3 or TRBV12-4, the J gene TRBJ1-2, with D possibly TRBD1 on 5 matching bases. This TCR derives from a woman aged 40 to 49 who had recovered from COVID-19. The chain's CDR3 is CASSLEGYGYTF. In nucleotides, the CDR3 is TGTGCCAGCAGTTTGGAGGGGTATGGCTACACCTTC.